This T cell receptor beta chain was profiled in a study of T cell responses to AZD1222 COVID-19 vaccine. The study, taken as a whole, reports: The donor cohort was predominantly white British with a female majority, and clonal diversity may have been underestimated.

The CDR3 length is 14 residues. Clones were sequenced by immunoSEQ multiplex PCR, and TCRdb holds only the in-frame ones, with some missing. The sample shows approximately 140,000 clones, under 95% of them seen only once. In the case of this clone: Its antigen is currently unknown.

This sample comprised peripheral blood, obtained on day 0 of AZD1222 vaccination. This sequence was found in an adult in good health. The chain joins TRBV21-1 to TRBJ2-7; TRBD1, the D gene given by the table, was not confirmed from the DNA. TRBV21-1 is shown as a pseudogene. CDR3 loop: CASSKGTGRDEQYF. The CDR3 DNA follows: TGTGCCAGCAGCAAAGGGACAGGGCGGGACGAGCAGTACTTC.